This T cell receptor beta chain was retrieved from a study of T-cell memory formation after mild COVID-19. CDR1 is SGHTA and CDR2 is FQGNSA in the germline V gene. Trimming pared 2 bases from V and 1 base from J, leaving 8 bases between. The CDR3 consists of 14 residues. One entry per CDR3 protein, called by TCRdb with MiXCR from the 5' RACE reads. The sample has 65,000 to 100,000 distinct CDR3 sequences; roughly 12% are singletons. The sample was PBMCs or a T cell subset sorted from them (not recorded which). V gene TRBV7-2 combines with J gene TRBJ1-2; D gene ambiguous. The source is a man between 18 and 35 years old who had mild COVID-19 (a few samples of this study predate the infection). Cell type and time point are not known. CDR3 bases: TGTGCCAGCAGCTTATTGGCGGATAACTATGGCTACACCTTC. Protein product: CASSLLADNYGYTF.